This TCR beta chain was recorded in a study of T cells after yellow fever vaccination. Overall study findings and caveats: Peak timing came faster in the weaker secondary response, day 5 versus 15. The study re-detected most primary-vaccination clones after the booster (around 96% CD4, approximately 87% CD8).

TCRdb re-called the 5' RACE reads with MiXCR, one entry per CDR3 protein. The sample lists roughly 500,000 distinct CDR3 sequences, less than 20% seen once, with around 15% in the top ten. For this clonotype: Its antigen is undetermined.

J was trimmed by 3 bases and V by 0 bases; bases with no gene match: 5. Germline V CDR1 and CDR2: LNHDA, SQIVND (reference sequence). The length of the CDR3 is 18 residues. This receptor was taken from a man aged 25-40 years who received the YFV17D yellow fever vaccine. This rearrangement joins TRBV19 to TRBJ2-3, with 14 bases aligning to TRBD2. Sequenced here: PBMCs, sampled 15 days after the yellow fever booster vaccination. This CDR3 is CASSIDGTSGSRTDTQYF. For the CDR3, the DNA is TGTGCCAGTAGTATAGACGGGACTAGCGGGAGTAGGACAGATACGCAGTATTTT.